This paragraph covers one T cell receptor beta chain sequence. The data originate from a study of blood T cell repertoires in COVID-19. Overall study context: Samples representing acute and convalescent COVID-19 were sourced from the United States, Italy and Spain. T cells, B-cell-depleted T cells, or PBMCs supplied cDNA or gDNA.

In the study's own analysis: It was from reference gene primer amplification that nucleated cell counts were estimated. Here immunoSEQ multiplex PCR was the method, and the copy in TCRdb shows in-frame clones only, minus some. The DNA gave D and trimming, while V, J and clone size come from that table. The repertoire holds approximately 97,000 clones, with 84% as singletons. The CDR3 has 13 amino acids. Trimming took 2 bases from V and 6 from J, leaving 11 bases between them. From germline, CDR1 is GTSNPN and CDR2 SVGIG (reference sequence). The genes are TRBV30 and TRBJ1-5, with D possibly matching TRBD1 (6 bases). The clonotype was recovered from a man aged 40-55 years with active or convalescent COVID-19. The sample comprised peripheral blood. The CDR3 DNA sequence: TGTGCCTGGAGTATAGGGGGAGCTCAGCCCCAGCATTTT. Amino acids: CAWSIGGAQPQHF. Supplemented by reference TRBV30 and TRBJ1-5, the full variable domain reads SQTIHQWPATLVQPVGSPLSLECTVEGTSNPNLYWYRQAAGRGLQLLFYSVGIGQISSEVPQNLSASRPQDRQFILSSKKLLLSDSGFYLCAWSIGGAQPQHFGDGTRLSIL.